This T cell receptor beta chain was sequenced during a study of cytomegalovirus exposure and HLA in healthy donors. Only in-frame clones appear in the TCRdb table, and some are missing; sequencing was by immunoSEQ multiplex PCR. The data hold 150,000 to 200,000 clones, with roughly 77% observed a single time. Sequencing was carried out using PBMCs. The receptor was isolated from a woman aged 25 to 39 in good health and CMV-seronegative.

CDR3 sequence reads: CASRTGLETQYF. CDR3 DNA: TGTGCCAGCAGAACAGGCCTAGAGACCCAGTACTTC. The chain joins TRBV7-9 to TRBJ2-5, with D tentatively TRBD1 (5 bases). The CDR3 is made up of 12 amino acids. V lost 6 bases to trimming and J lost 4 bases, with 9 bases between them. CDR1 and CDR2 from the germline V gene are SEHNR and FQNEAQ (reference sequence).